The present T cell receptor (beta chain) was sequenced within a study of graft-versus-host responses after intestinal transplantation. As for this clone: Antigen specificity is unknown.

Data came from immunoSEQ multiplex PCR; TCRdb stores just in-frame clones and leaves some out. This sample carries 80,000 to 85,000 clones, roughly nine tenths of them seen once, and the ten largest clones take about 0.1%. Germline CDR1 reads SGHVS; CDR2 reads FNYEAQ. Trimming shortened V by 1 base and J by 7 bases, and 5 bases separated the two germline ends. The CDR3 runs 12 residues. Notes on the study in general: Early HvG declines after transplant were associated with peak circulating GvH clone levels. The recipient marrow held GvH clones, and some of them showed up first in ileum or blood.

This clonotype originated in a human donor who received an intestinal transplant. The source was unstimulated CD4+ T cells sorted from spleen or lymph node cells, collected before intestinal transplant. This sequence joins TRBV7-6 and TRBJ2-1, with D possibly being TRBD2 (5 bases). The CDR3 reads CASSLERNEQFF. Written as DNA, the CDR3 is TGTGCCAGCAGCTTAGAGCGGAATGAGCAGTTCTTC.